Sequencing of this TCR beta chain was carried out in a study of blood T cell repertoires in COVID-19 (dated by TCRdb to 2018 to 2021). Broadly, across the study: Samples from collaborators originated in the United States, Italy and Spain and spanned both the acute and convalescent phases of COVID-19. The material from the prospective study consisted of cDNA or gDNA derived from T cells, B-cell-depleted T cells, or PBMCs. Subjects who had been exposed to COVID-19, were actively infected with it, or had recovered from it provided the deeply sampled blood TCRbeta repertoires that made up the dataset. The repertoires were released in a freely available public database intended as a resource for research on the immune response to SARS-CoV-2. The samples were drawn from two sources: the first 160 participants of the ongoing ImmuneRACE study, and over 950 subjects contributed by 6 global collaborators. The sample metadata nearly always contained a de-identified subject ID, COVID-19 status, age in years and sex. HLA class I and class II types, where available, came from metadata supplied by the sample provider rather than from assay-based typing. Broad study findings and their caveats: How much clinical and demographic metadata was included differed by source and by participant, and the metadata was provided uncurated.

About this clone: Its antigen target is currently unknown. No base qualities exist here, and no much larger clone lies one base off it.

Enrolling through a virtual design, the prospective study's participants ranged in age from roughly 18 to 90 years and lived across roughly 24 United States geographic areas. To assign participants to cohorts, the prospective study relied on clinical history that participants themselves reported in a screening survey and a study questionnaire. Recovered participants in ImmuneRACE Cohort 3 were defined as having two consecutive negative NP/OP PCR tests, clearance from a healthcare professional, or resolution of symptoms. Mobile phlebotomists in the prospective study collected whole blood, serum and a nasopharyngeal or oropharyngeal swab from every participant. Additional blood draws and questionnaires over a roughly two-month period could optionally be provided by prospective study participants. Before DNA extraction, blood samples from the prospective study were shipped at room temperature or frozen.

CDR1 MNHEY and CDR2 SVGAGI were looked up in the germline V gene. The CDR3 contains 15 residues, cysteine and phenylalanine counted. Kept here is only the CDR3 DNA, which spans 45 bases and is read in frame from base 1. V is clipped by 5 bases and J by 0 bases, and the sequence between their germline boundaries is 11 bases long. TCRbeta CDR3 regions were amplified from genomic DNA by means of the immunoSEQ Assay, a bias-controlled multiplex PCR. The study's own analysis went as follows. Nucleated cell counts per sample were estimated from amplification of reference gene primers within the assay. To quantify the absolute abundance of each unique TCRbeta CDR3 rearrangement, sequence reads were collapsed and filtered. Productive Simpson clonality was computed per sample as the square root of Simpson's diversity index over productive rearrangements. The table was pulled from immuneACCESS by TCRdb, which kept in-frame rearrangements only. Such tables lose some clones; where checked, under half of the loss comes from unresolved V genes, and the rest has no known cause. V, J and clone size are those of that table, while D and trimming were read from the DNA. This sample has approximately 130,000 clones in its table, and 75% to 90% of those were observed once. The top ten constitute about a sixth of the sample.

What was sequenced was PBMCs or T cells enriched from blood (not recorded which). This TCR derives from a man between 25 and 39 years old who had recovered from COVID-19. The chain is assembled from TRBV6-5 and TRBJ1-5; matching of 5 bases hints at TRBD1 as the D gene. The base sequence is TGTGCCAGCAGTCCTCGGGGGTATAGCAATCAGCCCCAGCATTTT. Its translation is CASSPRGYSNQPQHF.